This T cell receptor beta chain is from a study of T-cell memory formation after mild COVID-19. Study in general: TCR clusters mostly belonged to single donors.

This CDR3 spans 12 amino acids. The ends were cut back, 4 bases at V and 4 bases at J, with 6 bases in the middle. Germline CDR1 SGHDT, CDR2 YYEEEE. This clonotype has ten or more counts. UMIs and sample barcodes were carried by the TCR alpha and TCR beta cDNA libraries that 5'RACE produced using constant-segment primers. TCRdb re-analysed the 5' RACE reads in MiXCR, keeping a single row per CDR3 protein. The sample has tens of thousands of distinct CDR3 sequences; 15% to 20% are singletons. The genes are TRBV5-6 and TRBJ2-1; D is undetermined. The receptor was derived from an adult who had mild COVID-19 (a few samples of this study predate the infection). Cell type and time point are not known. Sequencing was done on a sample of PBMCs or a T cell subset sorted from them (not recorded which). The CDR3 sequence is CASSAIYNEQFF. CDR3 in DNA: TGTGCCAGCAGCGCCATTTACAATGAGCAGTTCTTC.